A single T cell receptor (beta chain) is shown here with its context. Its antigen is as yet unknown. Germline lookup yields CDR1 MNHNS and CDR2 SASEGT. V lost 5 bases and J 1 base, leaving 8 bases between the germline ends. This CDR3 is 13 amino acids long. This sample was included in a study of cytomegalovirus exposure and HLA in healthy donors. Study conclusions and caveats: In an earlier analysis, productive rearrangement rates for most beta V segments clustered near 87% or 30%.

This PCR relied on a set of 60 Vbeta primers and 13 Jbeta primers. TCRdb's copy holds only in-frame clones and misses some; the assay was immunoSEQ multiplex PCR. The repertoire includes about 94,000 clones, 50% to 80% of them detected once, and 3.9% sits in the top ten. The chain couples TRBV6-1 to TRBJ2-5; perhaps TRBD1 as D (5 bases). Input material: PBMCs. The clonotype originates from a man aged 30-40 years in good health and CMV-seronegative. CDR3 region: CASSPGIQETQYF. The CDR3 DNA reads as TGTGCCAGCAGTCCAGGGATCCAAGAGACCCAGTACTTC.